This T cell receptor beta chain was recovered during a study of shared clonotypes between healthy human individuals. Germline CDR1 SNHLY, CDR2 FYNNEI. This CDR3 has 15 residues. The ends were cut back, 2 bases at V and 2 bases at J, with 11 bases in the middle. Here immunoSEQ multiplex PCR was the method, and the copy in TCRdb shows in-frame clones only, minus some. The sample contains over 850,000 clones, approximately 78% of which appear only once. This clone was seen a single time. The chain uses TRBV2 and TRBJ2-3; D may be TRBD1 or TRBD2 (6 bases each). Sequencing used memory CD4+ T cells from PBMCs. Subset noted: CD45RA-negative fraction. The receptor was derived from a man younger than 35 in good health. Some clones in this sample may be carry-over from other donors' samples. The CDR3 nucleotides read TGTGCCAGCAGTGAACGGGGGCAGCCCACAGATACGCAGTATTTT. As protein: CASSERGQPTDTQYF.